This passage covers 3 T cell receptor beta chains from one sample sequenced in a study of cytomegalovirus exposure and HLA in healthy donors. This PCR relied on a set of 60 Vbeta primers and 13 Jbeta primers. Sequencing used immunoSEQ multiplex PCR; TCRdb keeps in-frame clones, though not all of them. The repertoire includes about 160,000 clones, roughly 78% of them detected once, and over 6% sits in the top ten. Material: PBMCs. These receptors were collected from a man aged 40-49 years in good health and CMV-seropositive.

This rearrangement joins TRBV19 to TRBJ2-6, with 7 nucleotides matching TRBD1. V gave up 5 bases and J gave up 0 bases; unmatched junction bases: 4. The germline gives CDR1 LNHDA, CDR2 SQIVND (reference sequence). This CDR3 spans 16 amino acids. The CDR3 nucleotides are TGTGCCAGTAGTCCGACAGGGATCTCTGGGGCCAACGTCCTGACTTTC. This gives the protein CASSPTGISGANVLTF.

The chain combines TRBV6-5 with TRBJ1-5, with D uncertain. Germline-derived CDR1 and CDR2 are MNHEY and SVGAGI. The CDR3 extends over 14 amino acids. V lost 8 bases to trimming and J lost 0 bases, with 11 bases between them. The CDR3 coding sequence is TGTGCCAGCTGGGCTGGCCTTAGCAATCAGCCCCAGCATTTT. Translated: CASWAGLSNQPQHF.

The chain couples TRBV7-8 to TRBJ2-2, with 8 bases that match TRBD2. The CDR3 runs 16 residues. V was pared by 4 bases and J by 1 base, with 5 bases of the junction left unmatched. Germline CDR1 is SGHVS and CDR2 is FQNEAQ. CDR3 coding DNA: TGTGCCAGCAGCTACGCGGGACTAGGGAACACCGGGGAGCTGTTTTTT. Protein sequence: CASSYAGLGNTGELFF.